Given below is one T cell receptor (beta chain) in context. These data belong to a study of blood T cell repertoires in COVID-19. This CDR3 is 13 amino acids long. CDR1 LNHDA and CDR2 SQIVND come from the germline V gene (reference sequence). Trimming left V 6 bases short and J 2 bases short, with 9 bases between. Clones were sequenced by immunoSEQ multiplex PCR, and TCRdb holds only the in-frame ones, with some missing. The sample yields 350,000 or so clones, about 91% seen once. What was sequenced was peripheral blood. This rearrangement joins TRBV19 to TRBJ2-3; D is perhaps TRBD1 (6 bases). The TCR comes from a woman aged 30 to 39 with COVID-19, enrolled during active disease. The CDR3 protein is CASRHRDTDTQYF. As DNA, the CDR3 is TGTGCCAGTAGACACAGGGACACAGATACGCAGTATTTT.